Described below is a single T cell receptor beta chain sequence and its context. This clonotype is medium-sized (0.01 to 0.1%) in its sample. It has no known antigen specificity. No per-base quality is available; no much larger clone lies one base away. Reverse transcription of approximately 500 ng RNA was performed with SuperScript III using primers directed against the alpha and beta constant regions. Alpha and beta chain libraries were generated separately via chain-specific third strand synthesis with multiplexing indices. The protocol used a single primer pair to amplify all rearrangements within a chain, which avoided primer bias, and attached molecular barcodes to each cDNA molecule. The SP2 sequencing primer site and a random hexamer were carried on a 5' RACE adapter, to which purified cDNA was joined by T4 RNA Ligase 1. With slow temperature ramps used to favor optimal annealing, second strand synthesis was primed from the SP2 site with Phusion polymerase. Each molecule's 12-nucleotide barcode consisted of two random hexamer sequences, both added before amplification and joined together. A short first PCR added P5 and P7 adapter elements plus a second index, followed by an approximately 20-cycle amplification PCR with P5s and P7 primers. In total the libraries went through 25 to 35 PCR cycles, after which the libraries were quantified on a Qubit, sized on a Bioanalyzer, and diluted to 3.5 to 5 nM. Sequencing of the normalized libraries was performed on an Illumina MiSeq with 2 x 250 paired-end kits. MinElute columns were the means by which the reverse transcription reactions were cleaned up, and the reactions were eluted into about 10 ul Tris-Cl. Adapter ligations ran for roughly 20 hours at 16 degrees C and were afterwards cleaned with AMPure XP beads at a 1:1 ratio. The authors processed their data as follows. A modified Decombinator that output V, J, insert and barcode information was used to process the demultiplexed FASTQ files. Any sequence that shared a barcode yet differed from the dominant sequence was discarded as an error, and the number of original cDNA molecules was estimated by counting barcodes clustered at Levenshtein distance 3. Downstream analyses used R packages ineq, vegan, igraph and RCytoscape, with IMGT nomenclature and CDR3 definitions. To avoid skew from clonal expansion, each TCR was counted once, and V gene usage was computed over distinct sequences. Similarity networks connected unique CDR3 amino acid sequences within a donor whenever two sequences differed by a single Levenshtein edit. Published HIV-specific CDR3s (just over 90 alpha, fewer than 900 beta) and CMV-specific CDR3s (under 14 alpha, over 200 beta) were assembled and queried against the repertoires. Random subsampling to size-matched repertoires showed patients' decreased diversity was not caused by their lower sequence numbers. The public reads were quality trimmed at Q25 with fastp and then assembled into clones with MiXCR by TCRdb, keeping productive beta chains. A single entry per CDR3 protein holds the most common genes and DNA from its merged rows. The V and J calls were determined by TCRdb, not by the authors. This sample lists 5,000 to 6,500 distinct CDR3 sequences; under 9.5% were detected once. The top ten hold 20% of the sample.

From cysteine to phenylalanine, the CDR3 is 18 amino acids long. CDR3 DNA is the only sequence kept; it has 54 bases, read in frame from the first base. The trim is 1 base for V and 6 bases for J, with a gap of 23 bases between the germline ends. From the germline V gene, CDR1 is MGHRA and CDR2 is YSYEKL. This specimen comes from a study of HIV-infected patients and healthy controls (dated by TCRdb to between 2013 and 2015). Regarding the complete study: CD4 counts rose modestly but significantly in about 90% of the 16 patients after three months of therapy, yet stayed below normal ranges. The CD4:CD8 ratio rose slightly, whereas CD8 counts showed no consistent shift during early therapy. Viral load fell below detection in most of the 16 patients by the second bleed and in all patients following a further year of therapy. Patients exhibited no overall T-cell lymphocytopenia, and total CDR3 counts per chain were not significantly different from those of controls. The study asked whether deep sequencing of the TCR repertoire from small blood samples of HIV patients could detect immune perturbation and reconstitution. Overall results and qualifications from the work: The study cohorts differed slightly in age and sex profile, but those differences did not account for the observed differences in diversity. Donor HLA types were not determined in the study. A major limit on how widely the findings apply, in the view of the authors, was that only sixteen HIV-infected individuals were processed. The dynamics of distinct T-cell subpopulations could not be separated, and sequencing depth was restricted, because whole blood was used. Oligoclonality may be reflected in the significantly higher mean Gini indices of HIV-infected repertoires compared with controls. Roughly threefold more distinct CDR3s and higher Shannon diversity were observed in healthy control repertoires than in untreated HIV+ repertoires. Differing numbers of distinct sequences in patients and controls hindered comparison, and size-matching assigned excessive weight to rare events in the HIV-infected data. In HIV-infected patients, the apparent post-therapy recovery of the Gini index was not replicated in size-matched repertoire data. Mean usage differed significantly between HIV-infected patients and controls for eight alpha and eight beta V genes. Alpha-chain CDR3s from MAIT cells occurred at high frequency in healthy controls but were severely depleted in HIV+ repertoires. During therapy, a significant decrease in frequency was seen for HIV-associated CDR3s, whereas no significant change was found for CMV-associated CDR3s, although most of them became more frequent. More CDR3s were shared between individuals among healthy controls than among HIV+ patients, as measured by Jaccard index and by the count of highly shared sequences. Alpha-beta chain pairing was not determined in the samples.

Since whole blood was used without any cell fractionation, the repertoire reflected all peripheral T cells in unsorted form. For RNA extraction, about 2.3 ml of peripheral blood was drawn into Tempus tubes. HIV-infected adults not yet given antiretroviral therapy and scheduled to start treatment were recruited, and the first sixteen eligible patients underwent processing. Patients with febrile or AIDS-related illness, tumors, hepatitis B or C coinfection, immunomodulatory therapy, recent vaccination or treatment interruptions were excluded from enrollment. Residual genomic DNA was removed with the TURBO-DNase kit and globin mRNA was depleted with GLOBINclear. The study collected pretreatment blood from HIV-infected patients just before antiretroviral therapy was started.

The sequences come from blood, collected before antiretroviral therapy. This TCR derives from an adult with HIV infection. The chain was built from TRBV4-1 and TRBJ2-3; the D gene identity is not certain. At the DNA level, the sequence is TGCGCCAGCAGCCAAGGAGTGCTCGTACCCAGTTTTTCTGATACGCAGTATTTT. It specifies CASSQGVLVPSFSDTQYF.